The entry below gives a single TCR beta chain sequence along with its context. Its specificity is unknown. Sequencing used immunoSEQ v3.0 at survey level. Clones were sequenced by immunoSEQ multiplex PCR, and TCRdb holds only the in-frame ones, with some missing. The sample includes over 25,000 clones, approximately 83% of them seen just once. This record belongs to a study of long-term antiretroviral therapy in people with HIV. Study-wide results and caveats: Data on ART adherence, viral resistance or therapy changes were unavailable.

Cryopreserved PBMC numbered about 1-10 million per sample before DNA extraction. J was trimmed by 1 base and V by 6 bases; bases with no gene match: 3. The CDR3 extends over 14 amino acids. In germline, CDR1 is MNHNS, CDR2 SASEGT. The chain uses TRBV6-1 and TRBJ1-5, with TRBD1 matching 7 bases. The TCR sequence derives from a man younger than 45 with HIV. The starting material was unsorted PBMCs, obtained around 2.8 years after starting antiretroviral therapy. The CDR3 sequence is CASRDRASNQPQHF. CDR3 DNA: TGTGCCAGCAGAGACAGGGCGAGCAATCAGCCCCAGCATTTT.